This T cell receptor beta chain was obtained from a study of T cell repertoires in cytomegalovirus infection. Across the whole study: Newly reported HLA-C-restricted and thoroughly characterized HLA-B-restricted CMV epitopes were employed. Signatures in public TCR beta sequences pointed to both CMV infection and matching HLA type. Study findings and constraints: Across the ex vivo response, the dominant clonotypes were HLA-C-restricted CMV-specific TCR beta clonotypes. Of the TCR beta families, the public ones yielded a cumulative frequency that identified carriers of CMV plus the relevant HLA.

As to this clonotype: Its cognate antigen is unknown.

TCRdb re-analysed the reads in MiXCR, keeping a single row per CDR3 protein. Here the sample spans around 430,000 distinct CDR3 sequences, under 45% being singletons. V dropped 11 bases and J dropped 2 bases, with 19 bases sitting between them. The CDR3 contains 14 residues. The sequence was collected from a human donor in good health (CMV status not recorded). Some clones in this sample may be carry-over from other donors' samples. This sample comprised cultured PBMCs, obtained from culture after CMV antigen stimulation. This chain connects TRBV23-1 to TRBJ2-7; D ambiguous. Being an ORF, TRBV23-1 has a function that is uncertain. CDR3 sequence: CAGHRNSTPYEQYF. DNA of the CDR3: TGCGCCGGTCACAGAAATTCTACGCCCTACGAGCAGTACTTC.